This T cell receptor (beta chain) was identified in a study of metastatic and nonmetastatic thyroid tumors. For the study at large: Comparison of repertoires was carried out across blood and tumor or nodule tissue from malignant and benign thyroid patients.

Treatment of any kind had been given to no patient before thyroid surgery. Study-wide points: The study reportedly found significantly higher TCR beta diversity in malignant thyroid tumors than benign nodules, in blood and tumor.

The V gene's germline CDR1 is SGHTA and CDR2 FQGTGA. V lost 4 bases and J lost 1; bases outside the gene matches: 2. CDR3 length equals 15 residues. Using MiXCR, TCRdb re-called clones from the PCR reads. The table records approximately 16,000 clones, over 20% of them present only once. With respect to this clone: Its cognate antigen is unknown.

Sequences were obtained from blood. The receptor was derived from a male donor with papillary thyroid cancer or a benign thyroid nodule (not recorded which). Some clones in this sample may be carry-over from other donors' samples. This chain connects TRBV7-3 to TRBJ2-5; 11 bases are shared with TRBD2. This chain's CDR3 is CASSSGTSGQETQYF. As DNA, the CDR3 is TGTGCCAGCAGCTCCGGGACTAGCGGCCAAGAGACCCAGTACTTC.